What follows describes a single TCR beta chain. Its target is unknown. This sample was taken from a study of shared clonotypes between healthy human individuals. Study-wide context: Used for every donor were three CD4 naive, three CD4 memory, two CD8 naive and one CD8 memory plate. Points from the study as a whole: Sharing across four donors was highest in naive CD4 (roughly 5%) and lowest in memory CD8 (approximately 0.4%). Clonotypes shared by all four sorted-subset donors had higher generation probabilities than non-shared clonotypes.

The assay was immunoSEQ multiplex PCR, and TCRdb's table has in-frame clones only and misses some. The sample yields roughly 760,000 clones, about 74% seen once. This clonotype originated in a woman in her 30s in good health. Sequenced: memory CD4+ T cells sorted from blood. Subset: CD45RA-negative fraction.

For the CDR3, the DNA is TGTGCCAGCAGCCGTGAGACAGATACGCAGTATTTT. Encoded protein: CASSRETDTQYF. The chain couples TRBV4-2 to TRBJ2-3, with no clear D. The length of the CDR3 is 12 residues. Germline assignment: CDR1 LGHNA and CDR2 YNFKEQ. The ends were cut back, 4 bases at V and 3 bases at J, with 5 bases in the middle.